The source of this TCR beta chain is a study of T cell responses to AZD1222 COVID-19 vaccine. General study results and limits: White British people made up most donors, females outnumbered males, and clonal diversity was possibly underestimated.

Sequencing used immunoSEQ multiplex PCR; TCRdb keeps in-frame clones, though not all of them. Here the sample spans tens of thousands of clones, roughly 90% being singletons. Looked up from germline, CDR1 is LNHDA and CDR2 is SQIVND (reference sequence). V was cut by 7 bases and J by 4 bases, with 14 bases left in between. The CDR3 is 14 amino acids. Only a few counts were recorded for this clone. Its antigen is as yet unknown. V and J are TRBV19 and TRBJ2-1; D assignment may be TRBD1 or TRBD2 (5 bases each). This clonotype was sampled from an adult who received the AZD1222 COVID-19 vaccine. The starting material was peripheral blood, obtained 28 days after the second AZD1222 dose. The CDR3 nucleotides are TGTGCCAGTATGGGGGACGGTGGTTACAATGAGCAGTTCTTC. The encoded protein is CASMGDGGYNEQFF.